This TCR beta chain was sequenced during a study of T cells after yellow fever vaccination. Regarding the study as a whole: Bulk-population clonotypes that are abundant could appear as contaminants in FACS-sorted repertoires. Weaker overall, the secondary response nonetheless peaked faster (day 5 versus 15).

For TCR, cDNA came from 5'RACE template switching, which added a universal primer site and UMIs. TCRdb recomputed calls from the 5' RACE reads with MiXCR, one row per CDR3 protein. Seen here are some 96,000 distinct CDR3 sequences, roughly 10% observed once, and the top ten hold around 16%. This clonotype was counted a few times. The length of the CDR3 is 15 residues. Per germline, CDR1 MGHRA and CDR2 YSYEKL. Trimming took off 0 bases at V and 1 base at J, with 6 bases between the two ends. Sample: CD8+ T cells not binding an NS4B(214-222) dextramer, sorted from PBMCs, taken less than 16 days after the first yellow fever vaccination. V is TRBV4-1 and J is TRBJ2-2; D is uncertain. The sequence derives from a man between 18 and 35 years old who received the YFV17D yellow fever vaccine. CDR3 sequence reads: CASSQEAGNTGELFF. For the CDR3, the DNA is TGCGCCAGCAGCCAAGAGGCCGGGAACACCGGGGAGCTGTTTTTT.